One sample yielded the 15 T cell receptor beta chains listed below, sequenced in a study of blood T cell repertoires in COVID-19. Measured with immunoSEQ multiplex PCR; TCRdb has only the in-frame clones, and not every one. The table lists roughly 250,000 clones, 75% to 85% of them singletons. Sequences were obtained from peripheral blood. The receptors derive from a woman aged 55 to 70 with active or convalescent COVID-19.

J is TRBJ2-1 and V is TRBV27, with D possibly matching TRBD2 (5 bases). The CDR3 contains 15 residues. Per germline, CDR1 MNHEY and CDR2 SMNVEV (reference sequence). Trimming left V 3 bases short and J 5 bases short, with 14 bases between. The CDR3 bases are TGTGCCAGCAGTTTCCGCACCCGAGGGAACAATGAGCAGTTCTTC. Translation: CASSFRTRGNNEQFF.

V and J are TRBV5-5 and TRBJ2-5; no clear D. CDR1 is SGHKS, CDR2 YYEKEE, per germline (reference sequence). This CDR3 contains 13 residues. Trimming left V 2 bases short and J 0 bases short, with 5 bases between. CDR3: CASSFSYQETQYF. CDR3 sequence (DNA): TGTGCCAGCAGCTTTAGTTACCAAGAGACCCAGTACTTC. Full variable domain (outside the CDR3, taken from reference TRBV5-5 and TRBJ2-5): DAGVTQSPTHLIKTRGQQVTLRCSPISGHKSVSWYQQVLGQGPQFIFQYYEKEERGRGNFPDRFSARQFPNYSSELNVNALLLGDSALYLCASSFSYQETQYFGPGTRLLVL.

The chain carries TRBV6-5 and TRBJ2-7; 8 bases are a match to TRBD1. The CDR3 is 14 amino acids. The V gene's germline CDR1 is MNHEY and CDR2 SVGAGI. After removal of 6 bases from V and 3 bases from J, the junction contained 7 bases not matched to a gene. The CDR3 protein is CASSIRDRGYEQYF. The CDR3 coding sequence is TGTGCCAGCAGCATCCGAGACAGGGGCTACGAGCAGTACTTC.

The chain joins TRBV9 to TRBJ2-3; 9 bases agree with TRBD2. Trimming took 1 base from V and 5 from J; bases not matched to a gene: 5. Germline V lookup: CDR1 SGDLS, CDR2 YYNGEE. This CDR3 is 15 amino acids long. Here the CDR3 DNA reads TGTGCCAGCAGCGTACGCGGGGGGGTTGGAGATACGCAGTATTTT. Translating gives CASSVRGGVGDTQYF.

This chain joins TRBV11-2 and TRBJ2-1, with D perhaps TRBD2 (5 bases). The CDR3 totals 14 residues. V lost 0 bases and J 9 bases, leaving 12 bases between the germline ends. Germline V gene sequence: CDR1 SGHAT, CDR2 FQNNGV. CDR3 nucleotides: TGTGCCAGCAGCTTAGATTCCGGGGTTGGTGAGCAGTTCTTC. Translation gives CASSLDSGVGEQFF.

The chain employs TRBV11-2 and TRBJ1-3; D not certain. The germline CDR1 and CDR2 sequences are SGHAT and FQNNGV. Trimming pared 1 base from V and 2 bases from J, leaving 9 bases between. The length of the CDR3 is 15 residues. The CDR3 DNA reads as TGTGCCAGCAGCTTAGCACTGCCCCCTGGAAACACCATATATTTT. Translating it yields CASSLALPPGNTIYF.

The rearrangement uses TRBV7-9 and TRBJ2-1, with a weak D call TRBD1 (5 bases). The CDR3 has 15 residues. Germline-derived CDR1 and CDR2 are SEHNR and FQNEAQ (reference sequence). V lost 5 bases and J 4 bases, leaving 15 bases between the germline ends. The CDR3 nucleotides are TGTGCCAGCAGCACCCGACAGATATCTTACAATGAGCAGTTCTTC. Its protein product is CASSTRQISYNEQFF.

The chain is built from TRBV2 and TRBJ1-4; TRBD1 agrees at 9 bases. V trimming: 5 bases; J trimming: 10 bases; junction bases outside the gene matches: 8. The CDR3 totals 14 residues. Germline CDR1 SNHLY, CDR2 FYNNEI. The CDR3: CASSLTGGRGKLFF. The CDR3 coding sequence is TGTGCCAGCAGTCTGACAGGGGGGAGAGGAAAACTGTTTTTT.

This clone was picked up a small number of times. This sequence joins TRBV19 and TRBJ2-7, with D perhaps TRBD2 (7 bases). This CDR3 has 13 residues. V lost 3 bases and J 7 bases, leaving 13 bases between the germline ends. The germline V gene encodes CDR1 LNHDA and CDR2 SQIVND (reference sequence). The CDR3, as DNA: TGTGCCAGTAGTATGGGGGGGGCCCAGGAGCAGTACTTC. Amino acids: CASSMGGAQEQYF.

The chain uses TRBV4-3 and TRBJ2-7; D call uncertain. Germline CDR1 and CDR2: LGHNA and YSLEER. The V end was cut by 4 bases, the J end by 5 bases, with 15 bases between. The CDR3 has 14 residues. CDR3 loop: CASSRARWLDEQYF. The CDR3 nucleotides are TGCGCCAGCAGCCGGGCCCGGTGGTTGGACGAGCAGTACTTC.

This clone has ten or more counts. The chain's CDR3 is CASSIGRRGPEAFF. CDR3 in DNA: TGTGCCAGTAGTATAGGGCGCAGGGGCCCTGAAGCTTTCTTT. This chain uses TRBV19 with TRBJ1-1; TRBD1 is a possible D gene (6 bases). The CDR3 has 14 amino acids. V was clipped by 1 base and J by 6 bases, with 12 bases between them. Germline CDR1 and CDR2: LNHDA and SQIVND (reference sequence). The full variable domain, with the rest looked up from reference TRBV19 and TRBJ1-1, is DGGITQSPKYLFRKEGQNVTLSCEQNLNHDAMYWYRQDPGQGLRLIYYSQIVNDFQKGDIAEGYSVSREKKESFPLTVTSAQKNPTAFYLCASSIGRRGPEAFFGQGTRLTVV.

V is TRBV4-1 and J is TRBJ2-7; perhaps TRBD1 as D (5 bases). The CDR3 spans 14 residues. Germline-derived CDR1 and CDR2 are MGHRA and YSYEKL. The V and J ends lost 5 bases and 2 bases respectively, with 13 bases between them. The DNA of the CDR3 is TGCGCCAGCAGCGTGGTGGGGCGTACCTACGAGCAGTACTTC. It encodes CASSVVGRTYEQYF.

In its sample, this clone was seen once. V gene TRBV6-6 combines with J gene TRBJ2-7; 8 nucleotides match TRBD1. Per the germline V gene, CDR1 is MNHNY and CDR2 is SVGAGI (reference sequence). V gave up 7 bases and J gave up 2 bases; unmatched junction bases: 4. The CDR3 runs 13 residues. This CDR3 is CASTGQGTYEQYF. In DNA, the CDR3 is TGTGCCAGCACCGGACAGGGAACCTACGAGCAGTACTTC.

The chain has TRBV7-2 and TRBJ2-1; 10 bases are a match to TRBD2. The CDR3 runs 15 residues. The junction had 6 bases not matched to a gene; V was cut back by 5 bases and J by 5 bases. Germline V CDR1 and CDR2: SGHTA, FQGNSA. For the CDR3, the DNA is TGTGCCAGCAGCCAGGGACTAGCGAGAAACAATGAGCAGTTCTTC. Translating gives CASSQGLARNNEQFF.

This chain uses TRBV29-1 with TRBJ2-7; 12 nucleotides align to TRBD2. Germline trimming cut 3 bases from V and 0 bases from J; bases unmatched to any gene: 3. The CDR3 contains 15 residues. The V gene's germline CDR1 is SQVTM and CDR2 ANQGSEA. CDR3 coding DNA: TGCAGCGTTGAGCCGGGACTAGCGGGCTCCTACGAGCAGTACTTC. Amino acid sequence: CSVEPGLAGSYEQYF.